This T cell receptor (beta chain) came from a study of T cell responses to AZD1222 COVID-19 vaccine. Some clones are missing from TCRdb's copy, which holds only in-frame ones; the method was immunoSEQ multiplex PCR. Seen here are just over 70,000 clones, 85% observed once, and the top ten hold 20%. This CDR3 spans 15 amino acids. Per the germline V gene, CDR1 is SNHLY and CDR2 is FYNNEI. After removal of 10 bases from V and 6 bases from J, the junction contained 7 bases not matched to a gene. Sequenced here: peripheral blood, sampled on day 0 of AZD1222 vaccination. The clonotype was recovered from an adult in good health. The rearrangement uses TRBV2 and TRBJ2-2, with 14 bases aligning to TRBD2. For the CDR3, the DNA is TGTGCCACCCAGGGACTAGCGGGAGTAGCCGGGGAGCTGTTTTTT. This sequence encodes CATQGLAGVAGELFF.